This entry lists 29 T cell receptor beta chains sequenced from one sample in a study of T-cell memory formation after mild COVID-19. TCRdb re-analysed the 5' RACE reads in MiXCR, keeping a single row per CDR3 protein. Here the sample spans roughly 410,000 distinct CDR3 sequences, less than 25% being singletons. Input material: PBMCs or a T cell subset sorted from them (not recorded which). The receptors were gathered from an adult woman who had mild COVID-19 (a few samples of this study predate the infection). Cell type and time point are not known.

The genes are TRBV12-3 or TRBV12-4 and TRBJ2-3; possible D gene TRBD1, 5 bases. Trimming took 2 bases from V and 7 from J, leaving 19 bases between them. This CDR3 comprises 16 residues. The CDR3 sequence is CASSLTRALGRNTQYF. For the CDR3, the DNA is TGTGCCAGCAGTTTAACCAGGGCCCTAGGTCGTAATACGCAGTATTTT.

This rearrangement joins TRBV10-3 to TRBJ2-3; D may be TRBD1 (5 bases). The CDR3 totals 13 residues. With 4 bases removed from V and 2 bases from J, the gap between germline ends came to 7 bases. Per germline, CDR1 ENHRY and CDR2 SYGVKD. CDR3 sequence: CAISAGYTDTQYF. CDR3 bases: TGTGCCATCAGTGCAGGGTACACAGATACGCAGTATTTT.

This clonotype has only a few counts. The chain couples TRBV7-9 to TRBJ2-4; D uncertain. Germline CDR1 is SEHNR and CDR2 is FQNEAQ (reference sequence). The CDR3 consists of 15 residues. The ends were cut back, 5 bases at V and 8 bases at J, with 19 bases in the middle. The CDR3 is CASSPPSNAIDIQYF. The DNA for the CDR3 is TGTGCCAGCAGCCCCCCAAGCAATGCAATAGACATTCAGTACTTC.

The CDR3 coding sequence is TGTGCCAGCGGAACGGGTATTGGGAACACTGAAGCTTTCTTT. Protein: CASGTGIGNTEAFF. The rearrangement joins TRBV3-1 to TRBJ1-1; D gene ambiguous. CDR3 length: 14 residues. Germline loops: CDR1 LGHDT, CDR2 YNNKEL (reference sequence). Trimming took off 8 bases at V and 1 base at J, with 14 bases between the two ends.

This clonotype was counted only a few times. The J gene is TRBJ1-4, the V gene TRBV11-2, with D perhaps TRBD1 (5 bases). Trimming pared 4 bases from V and 7 bases from J, leaving 10 bases between. The germline CDR1 and CDR2 sequences are SGHAT and FQNNGV. This CDR3 has 13 residues. CDR3 coding DNA: TGTGCCAGCAGCTCCCACGGGGGTGAAAAACTGTTTTTT. It translates to CASSSHGGEKLFF. Based on the CDR3 plus reference TRBV11-2 and TRBJ1-4, the full variable domain is EAGVAQSPRYKIIEKRQSVAFWCNPISGHATLYWYQQILGQGPKLLIQFQNNGVVDDSQLPKDRFSAERLKGVDSTLKIQPAKLEDSAVYLCASSSHGGEKLFFGSGTQLSVL.

This clonotype has a handful of counts. The gene calls are TRBV5-8 and TRBJ1-2, with D hard to call. V shed 0 bases and J shed 0 bases, with 12 bases lying between them. Germline V gives CDR1 SGHTS, CDR2 YDEGEE. The CDR3 has 16 residues. CDR3 DNA sequence: TGTGCCAGCAGCTTGGTTCGGGCAGTAGCTAACTATGGCTACACCTTC. Translation: CASSLVRAVANYGYTF.

This clonotype turned up a few times. The gene calls are TRBV6-2 or TRBV6-3 and TRBJ1-2; 8 bases are a match to TRBD1. Germline CDR1 reads MNHEY; CDR2 reads SVGEGT. The CDR3 has 13 residues. V was clipped by 6 bases and J by 4 bases; unmatched bases: 4. The CDR3 spells CASRAGGTYGYTF. The CDR3 DNA reads TGTGCCAGCAGGGCAGGGGGCACCTATGGCTACACCTTC.

The gene calls are TRBV3-1 and TRBJ2-2; 7 nucleotides agree with TRBD2. Germline V gives CDR1 LGHDT, CDR2 YNNKEL (reference sequence). J gave up 7 bases and V 1 base, and 3 bases lay outside the gene matches. The CDR3 loop spans 14 amino acids. The CDR3 region has the DNA TGTGCCAGCAGCCAAGGACTAGCTGGCGGGGAGCTGTTTTTT. It specifies CASSQGLAGGELFF.

The rearrangement links TRBV18 to TRBJ1-2; D is unclear. This CDR3 has 15 residues. The V end lost 6 bases, the J end lost 6 bases, and 20 bases lay between the germline ends. Germline CDR1 reads KGHSH; CDR2 reads LQKENI. In DNA form, the CDR3 reads TGTGCCAGCTCCCCCAGCACTATTCCGAGGGATGGCTACACCTTC. It is translated as CASSPSTIPRDGYTF. The full variable domain, completed using reference TRBV18 and TRBJ1-2, is NAGVMQNPRHLVRRRGQEARLRCSPMKGHSHVYWYRQLPEEGLKFMVYLQKENIIDESGMPKERFSAEFPKEGPSILRIQQVVRGDSAAYFCASSPSTIPRDGYTFGSGTRLTVV.

This clonotype has only a few counts. This rearrangement joins TRBV6-5 to TRBJ2-2; no reliable D call. The CDR3 covers 14 residues. V lost 6 bases and J 4 bases, leaving 12 bases between the germline ends. Germline values: CDR1 MNHEY, CDR2 SVGAGI. CDR3 region: CASSRGPLTGELFF. The DNA of the CDR3 is TGTGCCAGCAGCCGAGGACCGCTCACCGGGGAGCTGTTTTTT.

This clonotype was detected only a few times. The gene calls are TRBV6-2 or TRBV6-3 and TRBJ2-3; 10 nucleotides match TRBD1. The length of the CDR3 is 18 residues. Germline V gene lookup returns CDR1 MNHEY and CDR2 SVGEGT. The ends lost 2 bases at V and 2 bases at J; junction bases unmatched: 10. DNA for the CDR3: TGTGCCAGCAGTTACGGACAGACAGGGGGCGCTTTCACAGATACGCAGTATTTT. It encodes CASSYGQTGGAFTDTQYF.

The count of this clonotype is one. The rearrangement uses TRBV9 and TRBJ2-7; the match to TRBD2 covers 13 bases. CDR1 and CDR2 (germline): SGDLS, YYNGEE. CDR3 length: 16 residues. The junction had 3 bases not matched to a gene; V was cut back by 3 bases and J by 0 bases. CDR3 in amino acids: CASSGGLAGSSYEQYF. In DNA, the CDR3 is TGTGCCAGCAGCGGGGGACTAGCGGGGAGCTCCTACGAGCAGTACTTC.

The CDR3 loop reads CASSLIEQGTEAFF. DNA for the CDR3: TGTGCCAGCAGTTTGATTGAACAGGGCACTGAAGCTTTCTTT. This chain joins TRBV28 and TRBJ1-1; possibly TRBD1 for D (6 bases). The length of the CDR3 is 14 residues. Germline CDR1 and CDR2: MDHEN and SYDVKM. Deletions cut 3 bases from V and 4 bases from J, with 12 bases between.

The chain has TRBV10-3 and TRBJ2-1, with 9 bases matching TRBD2. Losses at the gene ends were 0 bases for V and 8 bases for J; bases not matched to a gene: 8. This CDR3 comprises 16 residues. Germline V lookup: CDR1 ENHRY, CDR2 SYGVKD. This chain's CDR3 is CAISESHGTSIYEQFF. In DNA form, the CDR3 reads TGTGCCATCAGTGAGTCGCATGGGACTAGCATCTATGAGCAGTTCTTC.

This clonotype was counted a few times. The chain carries TRBV12-3 or TRBV12-4 and TRBJ2-7; possible D gene TRBD1, 6 bases. V was trimmed by 6 bases and J by 6 bases, leaving 21 bases between them. The CDR3 covers 15 residues. Written as DNA, the CDR3 is TGTGCCAGCAGCAGGAACAGGGATCCGGCGGGCGAGCAGTACTTC. Protein: CASSRNRDPAGEQYF.

A few counts support this clonotype. The CDR3 here is CASSHPNRGGYTDTQYF. As DNA, the CDR3 is TGCGCCAGCAGCCACCCGAACCGGGGAGGGTACACAGATACGCAGTATTTT. The V gene is TRBV4-1, the J gene TRBJ2-3; TRBD2 matches 7 bases. Germline CDR1 MGHRA, CDR2 YSYEKL. The CDR3 loop spans 17 amino acids. The V and J ends lost 3 bases and 2 bases, in that order; junction bases with no gene match: 11.

The rearrangement joins TRBV3-1 to TRBJ1-1, with 12 bases aligning to TRBD1. The V and J ends lost 7 bases and 7 bases, in that order; junction bases with no gene match: 10. Germline V lookup: CDR1 LGHDT, CDR2 YNNKEL (reference sequence). CDR3 length: 15 residues. For the CDR3, the DNA is TGTGCCAGCACCTTTACGGGACAGGGGGCTATTGAAGCTTTCTTT. This sequence encodes CASTFTGQGAIEAFF.

The rearrangement links TRBV4-3 to TRBJ2-3; D is undetermined. The CDR3 has 15 residues. Trimming left V 3 bases short and J 0 bases short, with 10 bases between. Per the germline V gene, CDR1 is LGHNA and CDR2 is YSLEER. The CDR3 loop reads CASSHYLGSTDTQYF. CDR3 sequence (DNA): TGCGCCAGCAGCCATTACCTCGGGAGCACAGATACGCAGTATTTT.

The CDR3 bases are TGTGCCAGCAGTCCCCCCACTATCGGGGGCACAGATACGCAGTATTTT. Its translation: CASSPPTIGGTDTQYF. This chain connects TRBV27 to TRBJ2-3; D perhaps matches TRBD2 (5 bases). There are 16 residues in the CDR3. The V end lost 5 bases, the J end lost 1 base, and 16 bases lay between the germline ends. Germline CDR1 is MNHEY and CDR2 is SMNVEV (reference sequence).

This clonotype was detected only a few times. This chain connects TRBV6-5 to TRBJ2-3; D is unresolved. This CDR3 spans 15 amino acids. Trimming removed 2 bases at V and 2 bases at J, with 11 bases between. Germline loops: CDR1 MNHEY, CDR2 SVGAGI. Here the CDR3 DNA reads TGTGCCAGCAGTTACGGACGGGCCTTCACAGATACGCAGTATTTT. Translation: CASSYGRAFTDTQYF.

The CDR3 coding sequence is TGCAGTGCTACACCGGAAGCGGTATGGGGCCAGCCCCAGCATTTT. Protein: CSATPEAVWGQPQHF. The chain joins TRBV20-1 to TRBJ1-5; D is perhaps TRBD1 (5 bases). The V and J ends lost 4 bases and 7 bases respectively, with 20 bases between them. Per the germline V gene, CDR1 is DFQATT and CDR2 is SNEGSKA (reference sequence). This CDR3 has 15 residues.

There are a few counts of this clonotype. The chain is built from TRBV2 and TRBJ2-1; 8 bases are shared with TRBD2. Germline V lookup: CDR1 SNHLY, CDR2 FYNNEI. V was clipped by 4 bases and J by 8 bases; unmatched bases: 10. CDR3 length equals 15 residues. CDR3 residues: CASSGTLGLADEQFF. In nucleotides, the CDR3 is TGTGCCAGCAGTGGCACACTAGGACTAGCTGATGAGCAGTTCTTC.

The chain couples TRBV6-2 or TRBV6-3 to TRBJ2-7, with D perhaps TRBD1 (5 bases). Trimming removed 5 bases at V and 6 bases at J, with 14 bases between. The CDR3 is 13 residues long. Per germline, CDR1 MNHEY and CDR2 SVGEGT. The DNA of the CDR3 is TGTGCCAGCAGTGCCGCAGGGCTTGGCGAGCAGTACTTC. Residues: CASSAAGLGEQYF.

This clonotype was observed a few times. This sequence joins TRBV7-2 and TRBJ1-1; 7 bases fit TRBD1. Germline CDR1 is SGHTA and CDR2 is FQGNSA. Germline trimming cut 4 bases from V and 1 base from J; bases unmatched to any gene: 6. This CDR3 is 15 amino acids long. In DNA form, the CDR3 reads TGTGCCAGCAGCTGGCTTCGGGACAGGAACACTGAAGCTTTCTTT. This translates into CASSWLRDRNTEAFF.

The V gene is TRBV20-1, the J gene TRBJ2-1; D not resolved. Germline V gene lookup returns CDR1 DFQATT and CDR2 SNEGSKA (reference sequence). Trimming stripped 2 bases from V and 0 bases from J, with 17 bases between. The CDR3 covers 17 residues. As DNA, the CDR3 is TGCAGTGCTAGAACGGGTCTGGGAAGAAGCTCCTACAATGAGCAGTTCTTC. It yields the protein CSARTGLGRSSYNEQFF.

The chain joins TRBV11-3 to TRBJ1-6; maybe TRBD1 (5 bases). V lost 3 bases and J lost 7, with 10 bases in between. The length of the CDR3 is 14 residues. Germline V gene data show CDR1 as SGHNT and CDR2 as YENEEA. CDR3 nucleotide sequence: TGTGCCAGCAGCTTCCTACAGGAGAATTCACCCCTCCACTTT. Its protein is CASSFLQENSPLHF.

As to this clonotype: One end of the junction is discordant with germline, which a read error may explain. The rearrangement uses TRBV9 and TRBJ1-1; D not certain. Per germline, CDR1 SGDLS and CDR2 YYNGEE. This CDR3 region has 13 residues. CDR3 sequence: CASSVAVNTEAFF. CDR3 sequence (DNA): TGCGCCAGCAGCGTGGCAGTGAACACTGAAGCTTTCTTT.

This clonotype was detected only a few times. The chain has TRBV7-3 and TRBJ2-1; TRBD2 aligns across 12 bases. With V trimmed by 9 bases and J by 8 bases, 20 bases remained unmatched. Germline V gene sequence: CDR1 SGHTA, CDR2 FQGTGA. This CDR3 spans 18 amino acids. DNA of the CDR3: TGTGCCAGGAGACCCCCAGGGAGCTCTAGCGGGAGGGCCCATGAGCAGTTCTTC. Its protein is CARRPPGSSSGRAHEQFF.

The V and J genes are TRBV9 and TRBJ2-2, with D maybe TRBD1 (5 bases). From germline, CDR1 is SGDLS and CDR2 YYNGEE. The V gene lost 4 bases and the J gene lost 5 bases, with 18 bases spanning the gap. This CDR3 spans 16 amino acids. The CDR3 DNA is TGTGCCAGCAGCTCCCGACAAAAACAGGCGACCGGGGAGCTGTTTTTT. Translation gives CASSSRQKQATGELFF.